The sequence of this T cell receptor beta chain was determined in a study of cytomegalovirus exposure and HLA in healthy donors. This PCR relied on a set of 60 Vbeta primers and 13 Jbeta primers. TCRdb's table, derived via immunoSEQ multiplex PCR, lists solely in-frame clones and lacks some. The sample has 150,000 or so clones, and its top ten clones hold roughly 2%. Per the germline V gene, CDR1 is SNHLY and CDR2 is FYNNEI. The CDR3 covers 16 residues. Trimming removed 2 bases at V and 7 bases at J, with 17 bases between. Material for sequencing was PBMCs. The chain links TRBV2 to TRBJ2-2; D ambiguous. This TCR derives from a woman under 30 in good health and CMV-seronegative. CDR3 sequence: CASSELSTKTYGELFF. CDR3 bases: TGTGCCAGCAGTGAACTTTCCACGAAAACTTACGGGGAGCTGTTTTTT.